Listed here are 8 T cell receptor beta chains from one sample, sequenced in a study of early T cells in non-severe SARS-CoV-2 infection. Via MiXCR, TCRdb re-called the 5' RACE reads, giving one row per CDR3 protein. The sample records some 55,000 distinct CDR3 sequences, roughly 12% being singletons. Sequenced sample: whole blood. The receptors were gathered from an adult who was a healthcare worker with PCR-confirmed SARS-CoV-2 infection or an uninfected control (not recorded which).

This clonotype was counted a few times. The chain has TRBV6-5 and TRBJ1-5, with D possibly matching TRBD1 (5 bases). The CDR3 totals 18 residues. The germline V and J ends were trimmed by 2 bases and 1 base, with 18 bases remaining between them. CDR1 and CDR2 (germline): MNHEY, SVGAGI. CDR3 coding DNA: TGTGCCAGCAGTTACGTGCGACAGTGGATAAAGAGCAATCAGCCCCAGCATTTT. Translated: CASSYVRQWIKSNQPQHF.

This clonotype was observed many times. This sequence joins TRBV27 and TRBJ2-7; maybe TRBD1 (6 bases). CDR3 length: 17 residues. The V gene's germline CDR1 is MNHEY and CDR2 SMNVEV (reference sequence). The germline V and J ends were trimmed by 1 base and 2 bases, with 18 bases remaining between them. This CDR3 is CASSLLRVRGTTYEQYF. Written as DNA, the CDR3 is TGTGCCAGCAGTTTATTGAGGGTCAGGGGCACCACCTACGAGCAGTACTTC.

This clonotype has at least ten counts. The chain links TRBV12-5 to TRBJ2-7, with TRBD2 matching over 13 bases. The germline CDR1 and CDR2 sequences are LGHNT and FRNRAP. V shed 6 bases and J 2 bases; nucleotides not matched to a gene: 4. The CDR3 contains 15 residues. CDR3 sequence (DNA): TGTGCTAGTGGGGAAGGGACTAGCGGGACCTACGAGCAGTACTTC. It codes for CASGEGTSGTYEQYF.

In this sample, this clonotype turned up a few times. The V and J genes are TRBV10-1 and TRBJ2-5; 9 positions agree with TRBD2. The CDR3 runs 13 residues. Germline V CDR1 and CDR2: WNHNN, SYGVQD (reference sequence). The ends lost 2 bases at V and 9 bases at J; junction bases unmatched: 4. Written as DNA, the CDR3 is TGCGCCAGCAGTGAGGGACTAGCGTTACCCCAGTACTTC. It yields the protein CASSEGLALPQYF.

Many counts were recorded for this clonotype. The J gene is TRBJ2-3, the V gene TRBV7-9, with 7 bases lining up with TRBD1. Per the germline V gene, CDR1 is SEHNR and CDR2 is FQNEAQ (reference sequence). Germline trimming cut 0 bases from V and 5 bases from J; bases unmatched to any gene: 2. CDR3 length: 14 residues. CDR3 protein: CASSLARTGDTQYF. The DNA of the CDR3 is TGTGCCAGCAGCTTAGCCCGGACAGGAGATACGCAGTATTTT. Together with reference TRBV7-9 and TRBJ2-3, the CDR3 gives the full variable domain: DTGVSQNPRHKITKRGQNVTFRCDPISEHNRLYWYRQTLGQGPEFLTYFQNEAQLEKSRLLSDRFSAERPKGSFSTLEIQRTEQGDSAMYLCASSLARTGDTQYFGPGTRLTVL.

The gene calls are TRBV4-2 and TRBJ1-4, with 9 nucleotides matching TRBD1. The CDR3 consists of 17 residues. Per the germline V gene, CDR1 is LGHNA and CDR2 is YNFKEQ. V was clipped by 1 base and J by 0 bases; unmatched bases: 3. The CDR3 loop is CASSQGDRVATNEKLFF. CDR3 nucleotides: TGTGCCAGCAGCCAAGGGGACAGGGTTGCAACTAATGAAAAACTGTTTTTT.

Ten or more counts support this clonotype. The chain uses TRBV20-1 and TRBJ2-3; D unresolved. With 2 bases removed from V and 2 bases from J, the gap between germline ends came to 11 bases. Per germline, CDR1 DFQATT and CDR2 SNEGSKA (reference sequence). This CDR3 has 14 residues. The CDR3: CSARIQAFTDTQYF. CDR3 DNA: TGCAGTGCTAGAATCCAGGCGTTCACAGATACGCAGTATTTT.

The table lists this clonotype with a few counts. V and J are TRBV24-1 and TRBJ2-5; 8 bases are a match to TRBD1. Trimming took 4 bases from V and 2 from J; bases not matched to a gene: 8. The CDR3 contains 16 residues. Germline loops: CDR1 KGHDR, CDR2 SFDVKD. The CDR3 reads CATSDTGTGKQETQYF. DNA for the CDR3: TGTGCCACCAGTGACACCGGGACAGGCAAACAAGAGACCCAGTACTTC.